This T cell receptor (beta chain) was obtained from a study of T cell repertoires in cytomegalovirus infection (dated by TCRdb to the late 2010s). At the level of the whole study: Peptide stimulations targeted recently identified HLA-C-restricted CMV epitopes, whose presentation resists viral immunomodulation, together with well-studied HLA-B-restricted epitopes. Because public TCR beta signatures pointed to carriage of CMV infection together with the matching HLA type, the HLA type of each donor mattered for the analysis. Study-wide conclusions, independent of this receptor: In both this cohort and an independent roughly 350-donor cohort, the cumulative frequency of public TCR beta family members distinguished carriers of CMV infection plus the relevant HLA type. The ex vivo response was dominated by HLA-C-restricted CMV-specific TCR beta clonotypes, and the single most frequent clonotype in two of eight donors was supplied by these HLA-C-restricted clonotypes.

Data came from an Illumina HiSeq 1500. TCRdb reanalyzed the raw reads on its own, using fastp at Q25 for trimming and MiXCR for clone calling, and kept in-frame beta chains. Each CDR3 protein gets just one entry, which takes the most common genes and DNA from the rows behind it. This sample holds roughly 69,000 distinct CDR3 sequences; 20% to 25% were observed only once. The top ten hold about 69% of the sample. The treatment or condition label here, explained by the study, means: in vitro stimulation with specific CMV peptide epitopes to enrich CMV-specific T cells. This clonotype has just a few counts. What antigen it recognizes has not been identified. No much larger clone is present one base from it, and per-base qualities are unavailable. Sequences were derived from CD8+ T cells from cultured PBMCs, sampled from culture after CMV antigen stimulation. The sequence was obtained from a human donor in good health (CMV status not recorded). Some clones in this sample may be carry-over from other donors' samples.

The DNA reads TGTGCCAGCAGGACGCGGGCGATGAACACTGAAGCTTTCTTT. Translated, it gives CASRTRAMNTEAFF. The rearrangement joined TRBV2 to TRBJ1-1, with an unclear D gene assignment. CDR1 and CDR2, looked up from the germline V gene, are SNHLY and FYNNEI. The V end loses 6 bases and the J end loses 0 bases, and a stretch of 11 bases separates them. Reading from cysteine to phenylalanine, the CDR3 counts 14 amino acids. Only the CDR3 part of the read is kept: 42 bases, read in frame from the first base.